This T cell receptor (beta chain) was recorded in a study of blood T cells in healthy people across ages. Next came a second PCR, run for about 6 to 11 cycles, which used a sample-barcoded 5' primer along with a J-beta primer mix. TCRdb reprocessed the 5' RACE reads with MiXCR, giving one entry per CDR3 protein. The sample has roughly 560,000 distinct CDR3 sequences, under 30% seen once; the top ten hold approximately 8.7%. The CDR3 has 18 amino acids. CDR1 is DFQATT, CDR2 SNEGSKA, per germline (reference sequence). The junction had 20 bases not matched to a gene; V was cut back by 0 bases and J by 11 bases. Each donor's blood draw was 7.5 to 10 milliliters of peripheral blood. No fewer than 6 million PBMCs went into each sample. The data were also submitted as part of a second study, on T cells of mothers and their children. Turning to that study: Related mother-child pairs shared marginally more repertoire than unrelated pairs, though not significantly.

The TCR comes from a boy aged 5-17 years in good health. The chain recombines TRBV20-1 with TRBJ2-5; 11 bases are shared with TRBD2. The sequenced sample consisted of blood. CDR3 nucleotide sequence: TGCAGTGCTAGAGAGACCGTGGGGCTAGCGGGAGGCTTTGGGGAGCAGTACTTC. As protein: CSARETVGLAGGFGEQYF.